Following are 25 T cell receptor beta chains from one sample sequenced in a study of blood T cell repertoires in COVID-19. Clones were read by immunoSEQ multiplex PCR, and TCRdb kept only the in-frame ones, dropping some. The sample contains over 100,000 clones, 80% of which appear only once. The sequenced sample was peripheral blood. These receptors were collected from a human donor in a cohort sampled during active or convalescent COVID-19.

The CDR3 region is CASSDAPVRLHIYEQYF. The CDR3 bases are TGTGCCAGCAGTGACGCCCCTGTCAGGCTCCACATTTACGAGCAGTACTTC. The chain has TRBV6-4 and TRBJ2-7; D remains ambiguous. The CDR3 contains 17 residues. V dropped 2 bases and J dropped 4 bases, with 21 bases sitting between them. Germline V gene sequence: CDR1 MRHNA, CDR2 SNTAGT.

The J gene is TRBJ1-4, the V gene TRBV7-2; TRBD1 matches 7 bases. CDR3 length: 14 amino acids. The trim removed 8 bases at V and 4 bases at J, leaving 7 bases unmatched. The V gene's germline CDR1 is SGHTA and CDR2 FQGNSA. This CDR3 reads CASAWDSSNEKLFF. CDR3 in DNA: TGTGCCAGCGCTTGGGACAGCAGTAATGAAAAACTGTTTTTT.

The rearrangement joins TRBV3-1 (or the pseudogene TRBV3-2) to TRBJ1-4; D not certain. The V end lost 3 bases, the J end lost 8 bases, and 7 bases lay between the germline ends. CDR1 LGHDT and CDR2 YNNKEL come from the germline V gene (reference sequence). The CDR3 totals 12 residues. This chain's CDR3 is CASSQEGEKLFF. CDR3 DNA sequence: TGTGCCAGCAGCCAGGAGGGAGAAAAACTGTTTTTT.

This chain joins TRBV30 and TRBJ1-4; D is perhaps TRBD1 (5 bases). Trimming left V 0 bases short and J 4 bases short, with 15 bases between. Looked up from germline, CDR1 is GTSNPN and CDR2 is SVGIG (reference sequence). The CDR3 has 16 residues. The CDR3 DNA reads as TGTGCCTGGAGTGTAATAAGGGGCGGCGGTAATGAAAAACTGTTTTTT. Its protein product is CAWSVIRGGGNEKLFF.

This chain joins TRBV7-2 and TRBJ2-7; 8 bases are shared with TRBD1. With 5 bases clipped from V and 7 bases from J, the junction kept 10 bases outside the gene matches. Per the germline V gene, CDR1 is SGHTA and CDR2 is FQGNSA. The CDR3 has 14 amino acids. In DNA, the CDR3 is TGTGCCAGCAGCGACTCCGGGACAGGCTATGAGCAGTACTTC. It encodes CASSDSGTGYEQYF.

The chain uses TRBV6-6 and TRBJ1-3, with D maybe TRBD1 (6 bases). V was shortened by 6 bases and J by 0 bases, with 12 bases between the two germline ends. This CDR3 is 15 amino acids long. The germline V gene has CDR1 MNHNY and CDR2 SVGAGI (reference sequence). CDR3 in DNA: TGTGCCAGCAGCACCGGGACAACCTCTGGAAACACCATATATTTT. Protein sequence: CASSTGTTSGNTIYF.

The chain has TRBV27 and TRBJ2-6, with 8 bases matching TRBD2. Germline-derived CDR1 and CDR2 are MNHEY and SMNVEV (reference sequence). The CDR3 has 17 residues. Unmatched junction bases numbered 8, after V lost 7 bases and J lost 0 bases. The CDR3 region has the DNA TGTGCCAGCACCCGGCTAGCGGGTTCCTCTGGGGCCAACGTCCTGACTTTC. Translation: CASTRLAGSSGANVLTF.

The chain links TRBV9 to TRBJ1-2; tentative D call: TRBD1 (6 bases). The germline V gene encodes CDR1 SGDLS and CDR2 YYNGEE. Trimming pared 4 bases from V and 4 bases from J, leaving 11 bases between. This CDR3 has 13 residues. CDR3 protein: CASSRQASYGYTF. In DNA form, the CDR3 reads TGTGCCAGCAGCCGACAGGCCTCCTATGGCTACACCTTC.

J is TRBJ1-5 and V is TRBV6-2 or TRBV6-3; D is unresolved. Germline V CDR1 and CDR2: MNHEY, SVGEGT. V was trimmed by 2 bases and J by 6 bases, leaving 17 bases between them. CDR3 length: 16 amino acids. DNA of the CDR3: TGTGCCAGCAGTTACCATTTCGGGGTGCTTATTCAGCCCCAGCATTTT. Encoded protein: CASSYHFGVLIQPQHF.

This chain links TRBV7-9 with TRBJ1-3; no clear D. The CDR3 sequence is 13 residues long. V was trimmed by 4 bases and J by 4 bases, leaving 8 bases between them. CDR1 SEHNR and CDR2 FQNEAQ come from the germline V gene (reference sequence). This chain's CDR3 is CASSSEMGNTIYF. CDR3 sequence (DNA): TGTGCCAGCAGCTCAGAAATGGGAAACACCATATATTTT. Full variable domain (rest looked up from reference TRBV7-9 and TRBJ1-3): DTGVSQNPRHKITKRGQNVTFRCDPISEHNRLYWYRQTLGQGPEFLTYFQNEAQLEKSRLLSDRFSAERPKGSFSTLEIQRTEQGDSAMYLCASSSEMGNTIYFGEGSWLTVV.

The V gene is TRBV27, the J gene TRBJ2-7; D gene unclear. Germline V CDR1 and CDR2: MNHEY, SMNVEV (reference sequence). The CDR3 length is 13 residues. The V gene lost 2 bases and the J gene lost 3 bases, with 8 bases spanning the gap. DNA of the CDR3: TGTGCCAGCAGTTTAGCTAGATTCTACGAGCAGTACTTC. Translation gives CASSLARFYEQYF.

This chain uses TRBV18 with TRBJ2-7; 7 nucleotides match TRBD2. Per germline, CDR1 KGHSH and CDR2 LQKENI. The CDR3 spans 16 residues. J lost 1 base, V lost 3 bases, and 9 bases had no gene match. CDR3 in DNA: TGTGCCAGCTCACCCTCGGAGGGAGGGGAGTCCTACGAGCAGTACTTC. It codes for CASSPSEGGESYEQYF.

This chain uses TRBV9 with TRBJ1-6; TRBD1 is a possible D gene (6 bases). Trimming cost V 4 bases and J 5 bases, with 13 bases left between them. This CDR3 contains 15 residues. Germline CDR1 is SGDLS and CDR2 is YYNGEE. DNA of the CDR3: TGTGCCAGCAGCCCCTCGACAGGCCATAATTCACCCCTCCACTTT. Its protein product is CASSPSTGHNSPLHF.

The chain employs TRBV21-1 and TRBJ1-5. TRBV21-1 is noted as a pseudogene. The CDR3 has 12 residues. CDR3 region: CAEGESNQPQHF. The CDR3 region has the DNA TGTGCCGAGGGAGAAAGCAATCAGCCCCAGCATTTT.

V and J are TRBV5-4 and TRBJ1-2; tentative D call: TRBD1 (5 bases). Between the trimmed V and J ends, which lost 3 bases and 6 bases, there was a span of 15 bases. The CDR3 runs to 14 residues. Germline V gene sequence: CDR1 SGHNT, CDR2 YYREEE (reference sequence). The CDR3 region is CASSYLGAGNGYTF. The CDR3 DNA is TGTGCCAGCAGCTACCTTGGGGCGGGGAATGGCTACACCTTC.

The rearrangement joins TRBV7-9 to TRBJ2-1, with a tentative D call TRBD2 (6 bases). The ends were cut back, 5 bases at V and 2 bases at J, with 19 bases in the middle. CDR1 and CDR2 (germline): SEHNR, FQNEAQ (reference sequence). CDR3 length: 17 residues. The CDR3 DNA reads as TGTGCCAGCAGCACAACCTGGGGGGAGGCCACCTACAATGAGCAGTTCTTC. It yields the protein CASSTTWGEATYNEQFF. The full variable domain, its missing parts supplied by reference TRBV7-9 and TRBJ2-1, is DTGVSQNPRHKITKRGQNVTFRCDPISEHNRLYWYRQTLGQGPEFLTYFQNEAQLEKSRLLSDRFSAERPKGSFSTLEIQRTEQGDSAMYLCASSTTWGEATYNEQFFGPGTRLTVL.

CDR3 loop: CASSTSSGGVYEQYF. CDR3 sequence (DNA): TGTGCCAGCAGCACCTCTAGCGGGGGAGTATACGAGCAGTACTTC. The rearrangement joins TRBV9 to TRBJ2-7; 10 bases align to TRBD2. With 4 bases clipped from V and 4 bases from J, the junction kept 8 bases outside the gene matches. This CDR3 is 15 amino acids long. Per the germline V gene, CDR1 is SGDLS and CDR2 is YYNGEE.

The chain carries TRBV7-3 and TRBJ2-3; TRBD2 might be the D (5 bases). Germline CDR1 is SGHTA and CDR2 is FQGTGA. V was clipped by 2 bases and J by 5 bases, with 17 bases between them. This CDR3 comprises 16 residues. This chain's CDR3 is CASSLGYVREKDTQYF. CDR3 nucleotide sequence: TGTGCCAGCAGCTTAGGCTATGTGAGGGAGAAAGATACGCAGTATTTT.

On this clone: Other nucleotide sequences from this sample produce the same CDR3. The chain links TRBV5-5 to TRBJ1-2; D is ambiguous. The CDR3 is made up of 17 amino acids. Trimming took off 0 bases at V and 7 bases at J, with 22 bases between the two ends. CDR1 and CDR2 from the germline V gene are SGHKS and YYEKEE (reference sequence). The CDR3 nucleotides are TGTGCCAGCAGCTTGGCCGGGGAGGGTTCCAATGCGGCTGGCTACACCTTC. As protein: CASSLAGEGSNAAGYTF.

CDR3 DNA: TGTGCCAGCAGTCCCAACCGACAGAGCTTTTCATACTTC. Its translation: CASSPNRQSFSYF. V usage is TRBV2 and J usage is TRBJ2-5, with a possible D match to TRBD1 (5 bases). The CDR3 contains 13 residues. V was trimmed by 5 bases and J by 14 bases, leaving 21 bases between them. Per the germline V gene, CDR1 is SNHLY and CDR2 is FYNNEI.

This chain uses TRBV6-6 with TRBJ2-3; D is possibly TRBD1 (5 bases). The germline CDR1 and CDR2 sequences are MNHNY and SVGAGI (reference sequence). This CDR3 has 13 amino acids. Trimming left V 6 bases short and J 7 bases short, with 14 bases between. CDR3: CASRGPGFHTQYF. DNA for the CDR3: TGTGCCAGCAGGGGGCCCGGGTTCCATACGCAGTATTTT.

V usage is TRBV15 and J usage is TRBJ2-5, with 10 bases identical to TRBD2. Germline-derived CDR1 and CDR2 are LNHNV and YYDKDF (reference sequence). The CDR3 sequence is 17 residues long. V shed 4 bases and J 2 bases; nucleotides not matched to a gene: 10. CDR3 sequence: CATSKQPRTSGQETQYF. The CDR3, as DNA: TGTGCCACCAGCAAACAGCCCAGGACTAGCGGACAAGAGACCCAGTACTTC.

The chain joins TRBV4-1 to TRBJ1-1; D gene uncertain. CDR3 length: 15 amino acids. The germline gives CDR1 MGHRA, CDR2 YSYEKL. The ends were cut back, 2 bases at V and 1 base at J, with 11 bases in the middle. The CDR3 sequence is CASSQPRRGNTEAFF. The CDR3 DNA sequence: TGCGCCAGCAGCCAACCACGCCGGGGGAACACTGAAGCTTTCTTT.

The V call is TRBV5-1, the J call TRBJ2-3; 7 bases fit TRBD2. V shed 3 bases and J 3 bases; nucleotides not matched to a gene: 7. The CDR3 sequence is 15 residues long. Germline CDR1 reads SGHRS; CDR2 reads YFSETQ. This chain's CDR3 is CASSSLAEETDTQYF. The DNA for the CDR3 is TGCGCCAGCAGCTCCCTAGCGGAGGAGACAGATACGCAGTATTTT.

The V and J genes are TRBV5-1 and TRBJ2-5; the D gene is possibly TRBD1 (5 bases). This CDR3 has 14 residues. With 7 bases removed from V and 2 bases from J, the gap between germline ends came to 15 bases. From germline, CDR1 is SGHRS and CDR2 YFSETQ. The CDR3 DNA follows: TGCGCCAGCGCCCTCGGACACCTACAAGAGACCCAGTACTTC. This codes for CASALGHLQETQYF.